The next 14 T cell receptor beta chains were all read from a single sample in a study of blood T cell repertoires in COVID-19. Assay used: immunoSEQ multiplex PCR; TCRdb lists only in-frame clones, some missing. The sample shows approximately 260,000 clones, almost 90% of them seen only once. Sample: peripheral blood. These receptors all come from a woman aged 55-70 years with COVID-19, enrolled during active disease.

CDR3 residues: CASARGPKRANTGELFF. As DNA, the CDR3 is TGTGCCAGCGCCAGGGGACCCAAGAGGGCGAACACCGGGGAGCTGTTTTTT. The V call is TRBV11-3, the J call TRBJ2-2; possible D gene TRBD1, 6 bases. Trimming removed 8 bases from V and 0 bases from J, with 19 bases in between. The CDR3 length is 17 residues. Germline values: CDR1 SGHNT, CDR2 YENEEA. Using reference TRBV11-3 and TRBJ2-2 for the parts outside the CDR3, the full variable domain is EAGVVQSPRYKIIEKKQPVAFWCNPISGHNTLYWYLQNLGQGPELLIRYENEEAVDDSQLPKDRFSAERLKGVDSTLKIQPAELGDSAVYLCASARGPKRANTGELFFGEGSRLTVL.

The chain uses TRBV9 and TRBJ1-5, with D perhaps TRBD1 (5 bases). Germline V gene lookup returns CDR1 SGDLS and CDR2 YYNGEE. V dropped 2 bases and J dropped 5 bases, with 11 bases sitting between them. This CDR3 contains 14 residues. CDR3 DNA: TGTGCCAGCAGCGTTCGGTCCAGGGATCAGCCCCAGCATTTT. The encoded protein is CASSVRSRDQPQHF.

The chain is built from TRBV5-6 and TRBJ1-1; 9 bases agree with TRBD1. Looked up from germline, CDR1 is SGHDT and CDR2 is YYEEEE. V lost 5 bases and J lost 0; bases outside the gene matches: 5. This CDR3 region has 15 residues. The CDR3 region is CASSRDRGMNTEAFF. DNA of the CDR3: TGTGCCAGCAGTCGTGACAGGGGGATGAACACTGAAGCTTTCTTT.

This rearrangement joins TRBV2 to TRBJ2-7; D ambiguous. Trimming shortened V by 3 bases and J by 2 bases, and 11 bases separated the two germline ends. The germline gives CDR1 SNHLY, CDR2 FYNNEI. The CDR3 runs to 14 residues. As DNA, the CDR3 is TGTGCCAGCAGTGACAGGAAGAGTACCTACGAGCAGTACTTC. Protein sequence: CASSDRKSTYEQYF.

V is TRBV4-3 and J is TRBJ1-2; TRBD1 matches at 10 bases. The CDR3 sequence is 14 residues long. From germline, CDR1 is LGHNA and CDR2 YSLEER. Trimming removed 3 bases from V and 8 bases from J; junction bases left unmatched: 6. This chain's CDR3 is CASSHQDRGQGYTF. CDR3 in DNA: TGCGCCAGCAGCCATCAAGACAGGGGGCAGGGCTACACCTTC.

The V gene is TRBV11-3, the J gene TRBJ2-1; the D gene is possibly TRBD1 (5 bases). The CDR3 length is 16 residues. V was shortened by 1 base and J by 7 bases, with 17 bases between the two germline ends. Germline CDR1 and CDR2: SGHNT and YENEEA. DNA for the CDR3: TGTGCCAGCAGCTTAGTTGCAGGGCCCGGACCGAATGAGCAGTTCTTC. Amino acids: CASSLVAGPGPNEQFF.

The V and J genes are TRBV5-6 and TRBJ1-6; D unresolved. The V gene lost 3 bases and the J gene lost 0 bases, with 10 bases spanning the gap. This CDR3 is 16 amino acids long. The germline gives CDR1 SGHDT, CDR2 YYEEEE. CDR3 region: CASSWRSSSYNSPLHF. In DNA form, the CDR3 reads TGTGCCAGCAGCTGGAGGTCGAGCTCCTATAATTCACCCCTCCACTTT.

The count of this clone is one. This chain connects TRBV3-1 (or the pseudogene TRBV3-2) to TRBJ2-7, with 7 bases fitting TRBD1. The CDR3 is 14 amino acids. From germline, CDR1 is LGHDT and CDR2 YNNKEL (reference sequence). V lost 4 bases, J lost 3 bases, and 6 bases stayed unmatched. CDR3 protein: CASSPRDSFYEQYF. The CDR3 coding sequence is TGTGCCAGCAGCCCCAGGGACAGCTTCTACGAGCAGTACTTC.

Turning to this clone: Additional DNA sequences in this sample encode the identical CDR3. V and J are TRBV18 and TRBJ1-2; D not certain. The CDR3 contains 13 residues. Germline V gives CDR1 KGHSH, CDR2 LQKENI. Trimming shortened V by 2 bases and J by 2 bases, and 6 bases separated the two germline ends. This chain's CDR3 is CASSPGGNYGYTF. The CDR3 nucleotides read TGTGCCAGCTCACCAGGCGGCAACTATGGCTACACCTTC.

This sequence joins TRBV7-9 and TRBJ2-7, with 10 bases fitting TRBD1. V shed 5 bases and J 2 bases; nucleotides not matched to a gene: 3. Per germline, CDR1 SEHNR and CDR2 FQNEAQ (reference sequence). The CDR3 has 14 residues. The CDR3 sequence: CASSPGQGTYEQYF. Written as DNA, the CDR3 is TGTGCCAGCAGCCCGGGACAGGGGACCTACGAGCAGTACTTC.

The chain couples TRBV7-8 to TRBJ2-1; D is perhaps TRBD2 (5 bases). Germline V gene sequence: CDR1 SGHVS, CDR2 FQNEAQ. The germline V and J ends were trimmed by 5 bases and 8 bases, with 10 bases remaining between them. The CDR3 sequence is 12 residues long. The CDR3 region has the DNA TGTGCCAGCAGCCCACTGGGAGATGAGCAGTTCTTC. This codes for CASSPLGDEQFF.

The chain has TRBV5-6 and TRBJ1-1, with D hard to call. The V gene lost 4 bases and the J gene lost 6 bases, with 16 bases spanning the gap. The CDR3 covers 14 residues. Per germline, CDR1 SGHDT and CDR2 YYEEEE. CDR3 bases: TGTGCCAGCAGCCCCAACGGGAGGGCCCCTGAAGCTTTCTTT. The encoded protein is CASSPNGRAPEAFF.

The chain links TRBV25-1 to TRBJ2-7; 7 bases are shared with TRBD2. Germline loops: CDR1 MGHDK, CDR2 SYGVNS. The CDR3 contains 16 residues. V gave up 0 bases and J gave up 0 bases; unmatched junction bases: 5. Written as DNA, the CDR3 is TGTGCCAGCAGTGAATATAGTAGCGGGCGCTCCTACGAGCAGTACTTC. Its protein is CASSEYSSGRSYEQYF.

The CDR3 loop is CASSLGQDEQYF. CDR3 coding DNA: TGTGCCAGCAGCTTAGGACAGGACGAGCAGTACTTC. The chain is built from TRBV5-5 and TRBJ2-7; TRBD1 aligns across 7 bases. Germline assignment: CDR1 SGHKS and CDR2 YYEKEE (reference sequence). The CDR3 loop spans 12 amino acids. Trimming at V came to 2 bases and at J to 5 bases, leaving 1 base not matched to a gene. The whole variable domain, remainder taken from reference TRBV5-5 and TRBJ2-7, is DAGVTQSPTHLIKTRGQQVTLRCSPISGHKSVSWYQQVLGQGPQFIFQYYEKEERGRGNFPDRFSARQFPNYSSELNVNALLLGDSALYLCASSLGQDEQYFGPGTRLTVT.